This TCR beta chain was found in a study of T cell changes during pregnancy in multiple sclerosis. This CDR3 region has 15 residues. With 5 bases clipped from V and 4 bases from J, the junction kept 8 bases outside the gene matches. The germline gives CDR1 SGHAT, CDR2 FQNNGV. Produced via immunoSEQ multiplex PCR; TCRdb's table is partial and in-frame only. This table holds tens of thousands of clones, about 94% found once. The TCR sequence derives from a female donor in good health, enrolled as a control in a pregnancy study. The chain links TRBV11-2 to TRBJ2-3; TRBD1 aligns across 8 bases. Sequences were derived from peripheral blood, sampled in the third trimester of pregnancy. Written as DNA, the CDR3 is TGTGCCAGCAGCCCGCGGACAGGGAACCCAGATACGCAGTATTTT. It yields the protein CASSPRTGNPDTQYF.